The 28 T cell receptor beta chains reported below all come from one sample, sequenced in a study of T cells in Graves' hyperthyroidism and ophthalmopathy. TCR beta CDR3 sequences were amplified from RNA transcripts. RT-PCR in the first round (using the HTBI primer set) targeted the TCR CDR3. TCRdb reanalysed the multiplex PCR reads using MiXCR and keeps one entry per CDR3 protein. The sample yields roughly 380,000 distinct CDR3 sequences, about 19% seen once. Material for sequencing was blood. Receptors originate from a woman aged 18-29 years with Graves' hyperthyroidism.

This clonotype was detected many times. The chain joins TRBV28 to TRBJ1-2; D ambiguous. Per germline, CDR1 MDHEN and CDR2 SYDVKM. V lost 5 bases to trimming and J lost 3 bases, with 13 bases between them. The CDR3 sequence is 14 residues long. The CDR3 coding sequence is TGTGCCAGCAGTACCCTACAGACCTACTATGGCTACACCTTC. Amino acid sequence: CASSTLQTYYGYTF.

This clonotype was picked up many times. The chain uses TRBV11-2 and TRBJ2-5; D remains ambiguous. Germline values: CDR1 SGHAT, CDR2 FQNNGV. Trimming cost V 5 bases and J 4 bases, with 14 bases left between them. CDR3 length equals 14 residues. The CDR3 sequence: CASSVIGVGETQYF. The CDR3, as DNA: TGTGCCAGCAGCGTAATTGGGGTTGGAGAGACCCAGTACTTC.

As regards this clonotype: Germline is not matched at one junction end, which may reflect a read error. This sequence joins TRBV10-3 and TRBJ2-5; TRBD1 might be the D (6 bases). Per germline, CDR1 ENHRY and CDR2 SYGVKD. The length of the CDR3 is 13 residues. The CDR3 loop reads CASSLAGAQTQYF. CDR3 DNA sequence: TGTGCCAGCAGTTTAGCAGGGGCGCAGACCCAGTACTTC.

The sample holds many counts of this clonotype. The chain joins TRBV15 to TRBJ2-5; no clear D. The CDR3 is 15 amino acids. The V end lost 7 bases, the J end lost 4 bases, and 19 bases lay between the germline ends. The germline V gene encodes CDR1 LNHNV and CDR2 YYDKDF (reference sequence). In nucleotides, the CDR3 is TGTGCCACCAAGGCGAGCCCCGAGTGGGCAGAGACCCAGTACTTC. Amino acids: CATKASPEWAETQYF.

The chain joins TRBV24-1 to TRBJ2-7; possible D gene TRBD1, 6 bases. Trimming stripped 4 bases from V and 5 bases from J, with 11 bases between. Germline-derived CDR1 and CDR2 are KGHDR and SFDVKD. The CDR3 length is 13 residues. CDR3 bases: TGTGCCACCAGTGACCCGGACAGACACGAGCAGTACTTC. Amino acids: CATSDPDRHEQYF.

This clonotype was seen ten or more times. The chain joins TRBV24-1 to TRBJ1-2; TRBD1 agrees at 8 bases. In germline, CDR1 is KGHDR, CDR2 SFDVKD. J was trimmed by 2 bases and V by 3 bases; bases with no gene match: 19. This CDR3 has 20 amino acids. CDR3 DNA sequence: TGTGCCACCAGTGATAGACGAGGGACAGGAGCTAGGAGGTCCAACTATGGCTACACCTTC. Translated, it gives CATSDRRGTGARRSNYGYTF.

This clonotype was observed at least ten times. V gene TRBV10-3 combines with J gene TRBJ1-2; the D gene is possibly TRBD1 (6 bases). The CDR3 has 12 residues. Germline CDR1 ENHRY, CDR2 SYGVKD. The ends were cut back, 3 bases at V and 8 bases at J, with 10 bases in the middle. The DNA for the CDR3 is TGTGCCATCAGTGATTGGGGGGCCGGCTACACCTTC. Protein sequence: CAISDWGAGYTF.

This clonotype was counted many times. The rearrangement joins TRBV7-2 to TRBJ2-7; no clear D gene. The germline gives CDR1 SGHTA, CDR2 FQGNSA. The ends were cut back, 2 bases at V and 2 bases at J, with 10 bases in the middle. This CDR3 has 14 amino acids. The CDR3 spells CASSLFRQAYEQYF. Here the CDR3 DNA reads TGTGCCAGCAGCTTATTCAGACAAGCCTACGAGCAGTACTTC.

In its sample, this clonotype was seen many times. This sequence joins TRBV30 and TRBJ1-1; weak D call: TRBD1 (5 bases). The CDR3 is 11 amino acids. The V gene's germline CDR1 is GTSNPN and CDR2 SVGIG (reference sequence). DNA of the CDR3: TGTGCTGGTGGCAGGGACACTGAAGCTTTCTTT. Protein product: CAGGRDTEAFF.

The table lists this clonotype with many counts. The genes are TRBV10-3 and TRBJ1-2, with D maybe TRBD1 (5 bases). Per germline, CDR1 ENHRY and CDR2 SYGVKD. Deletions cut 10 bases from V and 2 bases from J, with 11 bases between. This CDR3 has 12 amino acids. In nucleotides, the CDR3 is TGTGCCACGTTCGACAGAAACTATGGCTACACCTTC. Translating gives CATFDRNYGYTF.

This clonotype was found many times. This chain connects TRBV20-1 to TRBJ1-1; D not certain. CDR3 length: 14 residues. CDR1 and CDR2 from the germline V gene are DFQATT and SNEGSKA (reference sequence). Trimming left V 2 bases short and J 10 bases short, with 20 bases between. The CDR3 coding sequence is TGCAGTGCTAGACCCTGGAGAGACGGAAGGTCAGCTTTCTTT. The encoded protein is CSARPWRDGRSAFF.

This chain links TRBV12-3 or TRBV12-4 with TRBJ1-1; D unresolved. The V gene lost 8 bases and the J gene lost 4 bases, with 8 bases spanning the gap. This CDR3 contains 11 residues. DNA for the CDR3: TGTGCCAGCGCTTTGGTCACTGAAGCTTTCTTT. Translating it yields CASALVTEAFF.

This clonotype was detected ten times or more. As DNA, the CDR3 is TGTGCCAGCAGTTTGGGTTTTGGGACTAGCGGGCCCCGAGGCGGGGAGCTGTTTTTT. Translated, it gives CASSLGFGTSGPRGGELFF. V is TRBV28 and J is TRBJ2-2, with 12 bases matching TRBD2. V was clipped by 3 bases and J by 7 bases; unmatched bases: 15. Germline V lookup: CDR1 MDHEN, CDR2 SYDVKM. CDR3 length equals 19 residues.

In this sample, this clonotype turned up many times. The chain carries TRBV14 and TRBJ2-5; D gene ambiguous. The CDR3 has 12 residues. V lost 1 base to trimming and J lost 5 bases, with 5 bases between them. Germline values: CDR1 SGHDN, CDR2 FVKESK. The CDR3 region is CASSQVRETQYF. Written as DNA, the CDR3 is TGTGCCAGCAGCCAAGTTCGGGAGACCCAGTACTTC.

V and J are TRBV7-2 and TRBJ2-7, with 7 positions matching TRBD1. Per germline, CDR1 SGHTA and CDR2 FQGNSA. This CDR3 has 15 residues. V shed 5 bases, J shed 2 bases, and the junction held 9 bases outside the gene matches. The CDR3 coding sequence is TGTGCCAGCAGCCTGCCCGGGACAGCCACCTACGAGCAGTACTTC. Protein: CASSLPGTATYEQYF.

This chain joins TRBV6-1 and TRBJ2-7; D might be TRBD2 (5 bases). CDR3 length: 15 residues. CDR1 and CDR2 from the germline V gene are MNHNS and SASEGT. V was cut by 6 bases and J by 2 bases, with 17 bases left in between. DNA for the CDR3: TGTGCCAGCAGACGGGGAGCGAACCTTCCCTACGAGCAGTACTTC. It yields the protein CASRRGANLPYEQYF.

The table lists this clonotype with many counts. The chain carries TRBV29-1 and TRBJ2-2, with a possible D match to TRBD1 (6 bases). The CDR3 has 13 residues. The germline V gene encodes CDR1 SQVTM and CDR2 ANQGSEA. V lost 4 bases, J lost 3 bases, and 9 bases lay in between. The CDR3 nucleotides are TGCAGCGTTGGCAGGGGTTACACCGGGGAGCTGTTTTTT. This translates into CSVGRGYTGELFF.

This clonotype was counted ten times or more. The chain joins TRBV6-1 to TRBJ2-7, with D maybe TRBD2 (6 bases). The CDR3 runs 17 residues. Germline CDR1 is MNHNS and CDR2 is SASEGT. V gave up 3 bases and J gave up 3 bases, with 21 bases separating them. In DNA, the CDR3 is TGTGCCAGCAGTGAGCCACCGCGGGGTAGCCCATTCTACGAGCAGTACTTC. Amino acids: CASSEPPRGSPFYEQYF.

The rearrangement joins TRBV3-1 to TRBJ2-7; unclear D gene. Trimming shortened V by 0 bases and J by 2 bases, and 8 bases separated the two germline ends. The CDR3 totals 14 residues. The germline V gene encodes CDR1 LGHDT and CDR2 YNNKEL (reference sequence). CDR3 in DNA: TGTGCCAGCAGCCAAGACCCTTCGCCCTACGAGCAGTACTTC. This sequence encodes CASSQDPSPYEQYF.

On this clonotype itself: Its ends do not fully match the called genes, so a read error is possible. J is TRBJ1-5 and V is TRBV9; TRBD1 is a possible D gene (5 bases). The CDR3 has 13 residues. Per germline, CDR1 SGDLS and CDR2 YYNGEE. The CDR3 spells CASSLGGYQPQRF. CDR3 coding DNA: TGTGCCAGCAGCCTCGGGGGGTATCAGCCCCAGCGTTTT.

CDR3 sequence (DNA): TGTGCCAGCACTGACAGTACCTCTGGAAACACCATATATTTT. It is translated as CASTDSTSGNTIYF. V and J are TRBV2 and TRBJ1-3; D may be TRBD1 (5 bases). CDR1 and CDR2 from the germline V gene are SNHLY and FYNNEI. V lost 7 bases to trimming and J lost 0 bases, with 10 bases between them. The CDR3 consists of 14 residues.

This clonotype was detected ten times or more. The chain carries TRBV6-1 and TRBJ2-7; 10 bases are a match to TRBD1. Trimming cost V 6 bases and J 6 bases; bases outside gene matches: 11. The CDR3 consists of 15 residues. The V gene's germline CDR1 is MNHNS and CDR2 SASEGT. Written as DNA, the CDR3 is TGTGCCAGCAGGAACGGCGGGACAGGGGATCTCGAGCAGTACTTC. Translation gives CASRNGGTGDLEQYF.

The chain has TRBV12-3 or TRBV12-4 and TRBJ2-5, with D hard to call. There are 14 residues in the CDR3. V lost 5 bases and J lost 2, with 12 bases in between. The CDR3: CASSPDLSQETQYF. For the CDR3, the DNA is TGTGCCAGCAGTCCCGACTTATCGCAAGAGACCCAGTACTTC.

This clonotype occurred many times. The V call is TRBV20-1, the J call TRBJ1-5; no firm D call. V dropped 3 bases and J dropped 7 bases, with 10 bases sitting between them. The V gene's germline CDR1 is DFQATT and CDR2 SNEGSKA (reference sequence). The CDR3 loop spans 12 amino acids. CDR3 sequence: CSASRPGQPQHF. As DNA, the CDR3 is TGCAGTGCTAGTAGGCCCGGGCAGCCCCAGCATTTT.

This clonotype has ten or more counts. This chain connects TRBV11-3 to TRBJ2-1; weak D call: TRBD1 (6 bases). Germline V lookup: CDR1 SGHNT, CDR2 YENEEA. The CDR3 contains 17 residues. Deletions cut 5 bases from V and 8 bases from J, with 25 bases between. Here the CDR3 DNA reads TGTGCCAGCAGCCCCGGACAGTGGCAACCTCGTGGCGATGAGCAGTTCTTC. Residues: CASSPGQWQPRGDEQFF.

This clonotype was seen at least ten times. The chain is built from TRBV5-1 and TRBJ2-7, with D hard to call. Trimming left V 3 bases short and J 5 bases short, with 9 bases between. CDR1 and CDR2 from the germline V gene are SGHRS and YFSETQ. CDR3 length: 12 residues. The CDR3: CASSWTSDEQYF. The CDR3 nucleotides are TGCGCCAGCAGCTGGACCAGCGACGAGCAGTACTTC. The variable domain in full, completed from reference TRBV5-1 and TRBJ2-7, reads KAGVTQTPRYLIKTRGQQVTLSCSPISGHRSVSWYQQTPGQGLQFLFEYFSETQRNKGNFPGRFSGRQFSNSRSEMNVSTLELGDSALYLCASSWTSDEQYFGPGTRLTVT.

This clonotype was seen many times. CDR3 sequence (DNA): TGCGCCAGCAGCTCCCAGAACATGAACACTGAAGCTTTCTTT. The encoded protein is CASSSQNMNTEAFF. This rearrangement joins TRBV5-1 to TRBJ1-1, with D unclear. Germline assignment: CDR1 SGHRS and CDR2 YFSETQ. V dropped 3 bases and J dropped 0 bases, with 9 bases sitting between them. The CDR3 sequence is 14 residues long.

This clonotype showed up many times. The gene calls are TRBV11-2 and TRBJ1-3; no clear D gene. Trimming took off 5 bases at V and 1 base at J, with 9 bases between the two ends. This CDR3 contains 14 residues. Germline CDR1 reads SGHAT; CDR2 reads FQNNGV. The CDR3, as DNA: TGTGCCAGCAGCCCCGCTGTGTCTGGAAACACCATATATTTT. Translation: CASSPAVSGNTIYF. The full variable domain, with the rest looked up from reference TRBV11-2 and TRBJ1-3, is EAGVAQSPRYKIIEKRQSVAFWCNPISGHATLYWYQQILGQGPKLLIQFQNNGVVDDSQLPKDRFSAERLKGVDSTLKIQPAKLEDSAVYLCASSPAVSGNTIYFGEGSWLTVV.